The 13 T cell receptor beta chains in this list originate from one sample, sequenced in a study of blood T cell repertoires in COVID-19. TCRdb's copy holds only in-frame clones and misses some; the assay was immunoSEQ multiplex PCR. The sample records approximately 390,000 clones, roughly 86% being singletons. Sequences were obtained from PBMCs or T cells enriched from blood (not recorded which). The origin of the receptors is a woman aged 40 to 50 with acute COVID-19.

The chain links TRBV4-2 to TRBJ1-2; 7 bases map to TRBD1. Germline V gene sequence: CDR1 LGHNA, CDR2 YNFKEQ. Losses at the gene ends were 5 bases for V and 0 bases for J; bases not matched to a gene: 9. The CDR3 runs 16 residues. The CDR3, as DNA: TGTGCCAGCAGCTACTCAGGGGGAAGGGCTAACTATGGCTACACCTTC. Translated: CASSYSGGRANYGYTF.

Notes on this clone: A read error may account for a junction end that differs from germline. The chain has TRBV2 and TRBJ2-7, with D uncertain. The CDR3 loop spans 12 amino acids. Germline CDR1 SNHLY, CDR2 FYNNEI. In DNA form, the CDR3 reads TGTGCCAGCAGGGAAGACATCCACGAGCAGTACTTC. The encoded protein is CASREDIHEQYF.

V usage is TRBV27 and J usage is TRBJ2-1; TRBD1 matches 10 bases. CDR1 MNHEY and CDR2 SMNVEV come from the germline V gene (reference sequence). V shed 4 bases and J 7 bases; nucleotides not matched to a gene: 1. The CDR3 consists of 13 residues. CDR3 sequence reads: CASSWDRGNEQFF. DNA of the CDR3: TGTGCCAGCAGTTGGGACAGGGGTAATGAGCAGTTCTTC.

The chain links TRBV29-1 to TRBJ1-2; D perhaps matches TRBD1 (5 bases). Germline assignment: CDR1 SQVTM and CDR2 ANQGSEA. The CDR3 runs 10 residues. V was cut by 3 bases and J by 14 bases, with 13 bases left in between. CDR3 loop: CSVDYQGGTF. DNA of the CDR3: TGCAGCGTTGATTATCAGGGTGGGACCTTC.

Here the CDR3 reads CASTIPGGADYGYTF. Written as DNA, the CDR3 is TGTGCCAGTACCATCCCAGGGGGCGCCGACTATGGCTACACCTTC. The V gene is TRBV19, the J gene TRBJ1-2; 8 bases match TRBD1. This CDR3 contains 15 residues. Germline V gene lookup returns CDR1 LNHDA and CDR2 SQIVND (reference sequence). The junction had 10 bases not matched to a gene; V was cut back by 7 bases and J by 3 bases.

This clone has just one count. The chain couples TRBV7-8 to TRBJ1-2; 7 bases fit TRBD1. The junction had 8 bases not matched to a gene; V was cut back by 5 bases and J by 5 bases. Germline-derived CDR1 and CDR2 are SGHVS and FQNEAQ. CDR3 length equals 14 residues. The CDR3 sequence: CASSRQGLTYGYTF. Written as DNA, the CDR3 is TGTGCCAGCAGCCGACAGGGACTTACTTATGGCTACACCTTC.

The rearrangement joins TRBV6-6 to TRBJ2-3; the D gene is possibly TRBD2 (5 bases). The CDR3 is 14 residues long. Per germline, CDR1 MNHNY and CDR2 SVGAGI (reference sequence). Trimming stripped 7 bases from V and 4 bases from J, with 15 bases between. The CDR3 coding sequence is TGTGCCAGCACTCAGCTAACCGGGGCAGATACGCAGTATTTT. It is translated as CASTQLTGADTQYF.

This sequence joins TRBV28 and TRBJ2-6, with a possible D match to TRBD1 (6 bases). In germline, CDR1 is MDHEN, CDR2 SYDVKM. V gave up 5 bases and J gave up 2 bases, with 16 bases separating them. The CDR3 covers 17 residues. The CDR3 loop is CASSTLLGAPGANVLTF. The CDR3 nucleotides read TGTGCCAGCAGTACTCTCTTGGGGGCGCCTGGGGCCAACGTCCTGACTTTC.

V gene TRBV29-1 combines with J gene TRBJ1-2; possibly TRBD1 for D (6 bases). Looked up from germline, CDR1 is SQVTM and CDR2 is ANQGSEA. The CDR3 loop spans 12 amino acids. V lost 3 bases and J 6 bases, leaving 11 bases between the germline ends. For the CDR3, the DNA is TGCAGCGTTGACGGGACATACCATGGCTACACCTTC. This encodes CSVDGTYHGYTF.

This rearrangement joins TRBV18 to TRBJ2-5, with TRBD1 matching 9 bases. V was pared by 5 bases and J by 5 bases, with 9 bases of the junction left unmatched. This CDR3 has 15 amino acids. Germline CDR1 reads KGHSH; CDR2 reads LQKENI. The CDR3 loop reads CASSAQTGGSETQYF. The DNA for the CDR3 is TGTGCCAGCTCAGCACAGACAGGGGGATCGGAGACCCAGTACTTC.

V and J are TRBV11-2 and TRBJ2-2; a weak D match, TRBD1 (5 bases). Deletions cut 5 bases from V and 6 bases from J, with 13 bases between. Germline V gene sequence: CDR1 SGHAT, CDR2 FQNNGV. The CDR3 has 14 residues. CDR3 DNA sequence: TGTGCCAGCAGCGGACATACTTGGGCCGGGGAGCTGTTTTTT. Protein sequence: CASSGHTWAGELFF.

The chain recombines TRBV7-9 with TRBJ1-2, with D perhaps TRBD1 (5 bases). CDR1 SEHNR and CDR2 FQNEAQ come from the germline V gene (reference sequence). The V and J ends lost 2 bases and 4 bases respectively, with 8 bases between them. The CDR3 loop spans 13 amino acids. The CDR3 sequence is CASSLNQGYGYTF. The CDR3 region has the DNA TGTGCCAGCAGCTTAAACCAGGGCTATGGCTACACCTTC.

The genes are TRBV30 and TRBJ1-2; D remains ambiguous. Germline V gives CDR1 GTSNPN, CDR2 SVGIG (reference sequence). This CDR3 has 13 residues. Trimming shortened V by 3 bases and J by 2 bases, and 10 bases separated the two germline ends. CDR3: CAWREGRNYGYTF. In DNA, the CDR3 is TGTGCCTGGAGGGAGGGTCGGAACTATGGCTACACCTTC.